These 32 T cell receptor beta chains were sequenced from one sample in a study of breast tumors, draining lymph nodes, adjacent tissues. Breast cancer patients provided tissue from their axillary draining lymph nodes. One entry per CDR3 protein, called by TCRdb with MiXCR from the multiplex PCR reads. The sample includes about 180,000 distinct CDR3 sequences, around a third of them seen just once. Sample: axillary lymph node tissue. Every receptor here comes from a female donor with breast cancer. Some clones in this sample may be carry-over from other donors' samples.

CDR3 region: CATLTVENQPQHF. In nucleotides, the CDR3 is TGTGCCACCCTGACAGTTGAGAATCAGCCCCAGCATTTT. V is TRBV6-4 and J is TRBJ1-5, with D possibly TRBD1 on 5 matching bases. The V gene's germline CDR1 is MRHNA and CDR2 SNTAGT. The V end was cut by 10 bases, the J end by 4 bases, with 14 bases between. The CDR3 spans 13 residues.

This clonotype was picked up many times. Written as DNA, the CDR3 is TGTGCCAGTAGTATACGGACAGAAGGTTGGCAGCCCCAGCATTTT. It codes for CASSIRTEGWQPQHF. The gene calls are TRBV19 and TRBJ1-5, with a weak D call TRBD1 (6 bases). V was pared by 2 bases and J by 7 bases, with 15 bases between. Germline CDR1 is LNHDA and CDR2 is SQIVND (reference sequence). The CDR3 loop spans 15 amino acids.

This clonotype has just a few counts. One base away lies a much larger clone, so this may be a sequencing read error. The chain couples TRBV20-1 to TRBJ2-1; no reliable D call. CDR3 length: 13 amino acids. Germline values: CDR1 DFQATT, CDR2 SNEGSKA (reference sequence). V was trimmed by 3 bases and J by 4 bases, leaving 10 bases between them. The CDR3: CSARSEGYNEQFF. In nucleotides, the CDR3 is TGCAGTGCTAGGAGCGAAGGTTACAATGAGCAGTTCTTC.

Notes on this clonotype: Just one base apart from a much larger clone, this may be a read error. The CDR3: CVSNGSPYGQYF. CDR3 nucleotides: TGTGTCAGCAACGGGAGTCCCTACGGGCAGTACTTC. The V gene is TRBV12-3 or TRBV12-4, the J gene TRBJ2-7; perhaps TRBD2 as D (6 bases). The CDR3 is made up of 12 amino acids.

The genes are TRBV29-1 and TRBJ2-1, with D perhaps matching TRBD2 (6 bases). The length of the CDR3 is 13 residues. With 6 bases removed from V and 10 bases from J, the gap between germline ends came to 19 bases. The germline V gene encodes CDR1 SQVTM and CDR2 ANQGSEA. The CDR3 DNA sequence: TGCAGCGTAGGGACGGGGACTCAGTCCGAGCAGTTCTTC. It encodes CSVGTGTQSEQFF.

This rearrangement joins TRBV18 to TRBJ1-1, with no clear D. Germline V CDR1 and CDR2: KGHSH, LQKENI. The V end lost 6 bases, the J end lost 6 bases, and 17 bases lay between the germline ends. This CDR3 has 14 residues. Here the CDR3 reads CASSRALMGSEAFF. CDR3 bases: TGTGCCAGCTCGCGAGCCCTTATGGGCTCTGAAGCTTTCTTT. The whole variable domain, filled in from reference TRBV18 and TRBJ1-1, reads NAGVMQNPRHLVRRRGQEARLRCSPMKGHSHVYWYRQLPEEGLKFMVYLQKENIIDESGMPKERFSAEFPKEGPSILRIQQVVRGDSAAYFCASSRALMGSEAFFGQGTRLTVV.

The chain combines TRBV7-8 with TRBJ2-7; D may be TRBD1 (5 bases). Germline V lookup: CDR1 SGHVS, CDR2 FQNEAQ. CDR3 size: 16 residues. Trimming shortened V by 8 bases and J by 3 bases, and 23 bases separated the two germline ends. This chain's CDR3 is CASPSHPNGHNYEQYF. In DNA, the CDR3 is TGTGCCAGCCCCTCCCACCCCAATGGACATAACTACGAGCAGTACTTC. The full variable domain, its missing parts supplied by reference TRBV7-8 and TRBJ2-7, is GAGVSQSPRYKVAKRGQDVALRCDPISGHVSLFWYQQALGQGPEFLTYFQNEAQLDKSGLPSDRFFAERPEGSVSTLKIQRTQQEDSAVYLCASPSHPNGHNYEQYFGPGTRLTVT.

In this sample, this clonotype turned up many times. The chain joins TRBV7-3 to TRBJ2-1; no clear D. The CDR3 loop spans 15 amino acids. CDR1 is SGHTA and CDR2 is FQGTGA in the germline V gene. V lost 5 bases, J lost 0 bases, and 11 bases lay in between. CDR3 amino acids: CASSLQTGSYNEQFF. The CDR3 DNA follows: TGTGCCAGCAGCCTACAGACGGGCTCCTACAATGAGCAGTTCTTC.

At least ten counts were recorded for this clonotype. The genes are TRBV19 and TRBJ2-7; TRBD2 matches at 7 bases. V dropped 8 bases and J dropped 0; count of bases not matched to a gene: 4. This CDR3 contains 13 residues. Germline loops: CDR1 LNHDA, CDR2 SQIVND (reference sequence). The CDR3 DNA is TGTGCCAGTGGGAGGGCCCACTCCTACGAGCAGTACTTC. This encodes CASGRAHSYEQYF.

This clonotype was seen repeatedly, ten times or more. This rearrangement joins TRBV6-5 to TRBJ2-3; D remains unclear. This CDR3 is 13 amino acids long. The V end was cut by 4 bases, the J end by 5 bases, with 10 bases between. The germline V gene encodes CDR1 MNHEY and CDR2 SVGAGI. CDR3 nucleotide sequence: TGTGCCAGCAGTTGGGCCTCAGGAGATACGCAGTATTTT. Amino acids: CASSWASGDTQYF.

The CDR3 reads CASSYPGIGGYNYGYTF. CDR3 nucleotide sequence: TGTGCCAGCAGCTACCCGGGTATAGGGGGCTACAACTATGGCTACACCTTC. J is TRBJ1-2 and V is TRBV5-8, with 7 bases identical to TRBD1. Germline V gene sequence: CDR1 SGHTS, CDR2 YDEGEE. With V trimmed by 3 bases and J by 2 bases, 13 bases remained unmatched. The length of the CDR3 is 17 residues.

The CDR3 DNA reads as TGTGCCAGCAGCTTGGGGTACAGGAGTGATTCACCCCTCCACTTT. This encodes CASSLGYRSDSPLHF. The rearrangement uses TRBV5-4 and TRBJ1-6; TRBD1 is a possible D gene (5 bases). Germline CDR1 and CDR2: SGHNT and YYREEE (reference sequence). V gave up 0 bases and J gave up 8 bases, with 12 bases separating them. The CDR3 is 15 amino acids.

This clonotype was counted many times. This rearrangement joins TRBV2 to TRBJ2-1, with 12 bases aligning to TRBD2. V dropped 2 bases and J dropped 5; count of bases not matched to a gene: 7. Per germline, CDR1 SNHLY and CDR2 FYNNEI. CDR3 length: 17 amino acids. CDR3 residues: CASSERLTSGGHNEQFF. The CDR3 nucleotides read TGTGCCAGCAGTGAACGCCTGACTAGCGGGGGCCACAATGAGCAGTTCTTC. Looking up the rest from reference TRBV2 and TRBJ2-1 gives the full variable domain: EPEVTQTPSHQVTQMGQEVILRCVPISNHLYFYWYRQILGQKVEFLVSFYNNEISEKSEIFDDQFSVERPDGSNFTLKIRSTKLEDSAMYFCASSERLTSGGHNEQFFGPGTRLTVL.

This clonotype has ten or more counts. The rearrangement links TRBV5-6 to TRBJ1-2; D gene ambiguous. Trimming pared 2 bases from V and 0 bases from J, leaving 11 bases between. CDR3 size: 15 residues. Germline assignment: CDR1 SGHDT and CDR2 YYEEEE. This CDR3 reads CASSFWARANYGYTF. The CDR3 DNA reads as TGTGCCAGCAGCTTTTGGGCCCGTGCTAACTATGGCTACACCTTC.

The table lists this clonotype with many counts. The chain carries TRBV2 and TRBJ2-2; D is unclear. Germline V CDR1 and CDR2: SNHLY, FYNNEI. CDR3 length: 14 amino acids. Trimming took 7 bases from V and 2 from J, leaving 11 bases between them. In DNA form, the CDR3 reads TGTGCCAGCAAAAGGAATGAAAACACCGGGGAGCTGTTTTTT. This codes for CASKRNENTGELFF.

This clonotype was counted many times. Here the CDR3 reads CASSPQNSNQPQHF. CDR3 nucleotide sequence: TGTGCCAGCAGCCCTCAGAATAGCAATCAGCCCCAGCATTTT. This rearrangement joins TRBV7-3 to TRBJ1-5; D unresolved. Deletions cut 5 bases from V and 0 bases from J, with 8 bases between. Germline-derived CDR1 and CDR2 are SGHTA and FQGTGA. This CDR3 contains 14 residues.

This clonotype was recorded at least ten times. The chain combines TRBV20-1 with TRBJ1-2; D gene ambiguous. Per germline, CDR1 DFQATT and CDR2 SNEGSKA (reference sequence). Between the trimmed V and J ends, which lost 5 bases and 6 bases, there was a span of 16 bases. The CDR3 totals 13 residues. CDR3 in DNA: TGCAGTGCTCGAAAGGTTATGCAGGATGGCTACACCTTC. Encoded protein: CSARKVMQDGYTF.

This clonotype has a count of ten or more. The V call is TRBV12-3 or TRBV12-4, the J call TRBJ2-3; 8 bases align to TRBD2. Trimming removed 1 base from V and 8 bases from J; junction bases left unmatched: 5. The CDR3 is 14 amino acids. Here the CDR3 DNA reads TGTGCCAGCAGTTTAGGGGCCGGGAGGGGTACGCAGTATTTT. It is translated as CASSLGAGRGTQYF.

V gene TRBV18 combines with J gene TRBJ2-1; 11 bases line up with TRBD2. In germline, CDR1 is KGHSH, CDR2 LQKENI. This CDR3 has 15 amino acids. The J segment lost 6 bases and the V segment lost 2 bases, leaving 3 bases of the junction unmatched. This chain's CDR3 is CASSPTSGSSNEQFF. The DNA for the CDR3 is TGTGCCAGCTCACCAACTAGCGGGAGTTCCAATGAGCAGTTCTTC.

In this sample, this clonotype turned up a few times. The junction differs from germline at one of its ends, possibly a read error. J is TRBJ2-1 and V is TRBV20-1; 7 positions agree with TRBD2. From germline, CDR1 is DFQATT and CDR2 SNEGSKA (reference sequence). The CDR3 consists of 15 residues. The CDR3 sequence is CSARSGTSSYNERFF. CDR3 nucleotides: TGCAGTGCTAGGAGCGGGACGAGCTCCTACAATGAGCGGTTCTTC.

This clonotype was picked up many times. This chain links TRBV6-6 with TRBJ1-5; TRBD1 agrees at 7 bases. Germline V gives CDR1 MNHNY, CDR2 SVGAGI (reference sequence). Trimming removed 7 bases from V and 1 base from J; junction bases left unmatched: 10. The CDR3 loop spans 16 amino acids. Here the CDR3 DNA reads TGTGCCAGCACCGTACAGGGGTTTGAGAGCAATCAGCCCCAGCATTTT. Amino acid sequence: CASTVQGFESNQPQHF.

This clonotype was seen more than once but under ten times. This CDR3 reads CASSVAGATEAFF. The CDR3 region has the DNA TGTGCCAGCAGCGTAGCAGGGGCCACTGAAGCTTTCTTT. The rearrangement uses TRBV9 and TRBJ1-1; D might be TRBD1 (6 bases). Germline CDR1 is SGDLS and CDR2 is YYNGEE. This CDR3 is built from 13 residues. Trimming stripped 0 bases from V and 4 bases from J, with 7 bases between.

The J gene is TRBJ1-1, the V gene TRBV3-2. TRBV3-2 is annotated as a pseudogene. The CDR3 has 12 residues. The CDR3 reads CASSQGRAEAFF. CDR3 bases: TGTGCCAGCAGCCAAGGCCGCGCTGAAGCTTTCTTT.

The chain employs TRBV6-5 and TRBJ1-1; no reliable D call. Germline V gives CDR1 MNHEY, CDR2 SVGAGI. Trimming removed 5 bases from V and 7 bases from J, with 8 bases in between. The CDR3 consists of 11 residues. Written as DNA, the CDR3 is TGTGCCAGCAGTAGGAACGGTGAAGCTTTCTTT. It encodes CASSRNGEAFF.

This clonotype was seen ten or more times. This rearrangement joins TRBV7-9 to TRBJ1-2; D possibly corresponds to TRBD1 (5 bases). There are 14 residues in the CDR3. V was clipped by 5 bases and J by 2 bases, with 12 bases between them. Per germline, CDR1 SEHNR and CDR2 FQNEAQ (reference sequence). Written as DNA, the CDR3 is TGTGCCAGCAGCGCGCTGACAGACAACTATGGCTACACCTTC. It specifies CASSALTDNYGYTF.

The chain recombines TRBV7-2 with TRBJ2-1, with a possible D match to TRBD2 (5 bases). V was shortened by 5 bases and J by 0 bases, with 14 bases between the two germline ends. The germline CDR1 and CDR2 sequences are SGHTA and FQGNSA. The CDR3 length is 16 residues. CDR3 amino acids: CASSPPGITSYNEQFF. Written as DNA, the CDR3 is TGTGCCAGCAGCCCGCCGGGGATTACCTCCTACAATGAGCAGTTCTTC.

This clonotype showed up many times. V usage is TRBV2 and J usage is TRBJ1-5, with TRBD1 matching over 7 bases. This CDR3 contains 15 residues. Germline-derived CDR1 and CDR2 are SNHLY and FYNNEI. Trimming took 4 bases from V and 2 from J; bases not matched to a gene: 5. CDR3: CASSVGGGGNQPQHF. The CDR3 DNA is TGTGCCAGCAGTGTCGGAGGGGGCGGCAATCAGCCCCAGCATTTT.

Note on this clonotype: A much larger clone lies a single base off, so this may be a read error. The chain combines TRBV20-1 with TRBJ2-1, with TRBD2 matching 9 bases. With 0 bases clipped from V and 3 bases from J, the junction kept 9 bases outside the gene matches. Germline V gene sequence: CDR1 DFQATT, CDR2 SNEGSKA (reference sequence). The CDR3 runs 17 residues. The CDR3 protein is CSARDFPAGGYYNEQFF. CDR3 DNA sequence: TGCAGTGCTAGAGACTTTCCAGCGGGGGGATACTACAATGAGCAGTTCTTC.

This clonotype was seen ten or more times. The V and J genes are TRBV5-4 and TRBJ1-4; 8 positions agree with TRBD1. From germline, CDR1 is SGHNT and CDR2 YYREEE (reference sequence). CDR3 length equals 14 residues. The V and J ends lost 10 bases and 2 bases, in that order; junction bases with no gene match: 7. The CDR3 bases are TGTGCCTGGACAGGGACATCTACTAATGAAAAACTGTTTTTT. Protein: CAWTGTSTNEKLFF.

This clonotype has a count of ten or more. The CDR3, as DNA: TGTGCCAGCAGCCAAGCGGTCGAGCGTACCTACAATGAGCAGTTCTTC. This codes for CASSQAVERTYNEQFF. The rearrangement joins TRBV4-2 to TRBJ2-1, with D hard to call. The CDR3 covers 16 residues. The ends were cut back, 1 base at V and 2 bases at J, with 12 bases in the middle. Looked up from germline, CDR1 is LGHNA and CDR2 is YNFKEQ.

The V and J genes are TRBV13 and TRBJ1-1; D may be TRBD1 (5 bases). Germline CDR1 and CDR2: PRHDT and FYEKMQ (reference sequence). The CDR3 has 15 residues. The germline V and J ends were trimmed by 5 bases and 2 bases, with 15 bases remaining between them. The CDR3 DNA sequence: TGTGCCAGCAGCGACACCGTGGGGGTTAACACTGAAGCTTTCTTT. Encoded protein: CASSDTVGVNTEAFF.

The rearrangement uses TRBV2 and TRBJ1-1; 12 nucleotides align to TRBD1. This CDR3 comprises 17 residues. J was trimmed by 7 bases and V by 5 bases; bases with no gene match: 14. Germline CDR1 is SNHLY and CDR2 is FYNNEI. For the CDR3, the DNA is TGTGCCAGCAGTCCCGGCTTGGGACAGGGGGCGACGGTTGAAGCTTTCTTT. It translates to CASSPGLGQGATVEAFF.